Listed below are T cell receptor beta chains from one sample, sequenced in a study of blood T cells in healthy people across ages. Each CDR3 protein gets one entry after TCRdb re-called the 5' RACE reads with MiXCR. The repertoire has roughly 680,000 distinct CDR3 sequences, under 65% of them found once; the top ten carry roughly 13%. Sequences were obtained from blood. The receptors stem from an elderly woman in good health. Each CDR3 is given with its conserved first and last residue. The D gene is left open where the match is weak. Some rows have no size entry. The others give once, few or many, or a class for an expanded clone.

TRBD1	few	TRBV27	TRBJ2-7	CASSLYAGGSYEQYF	TGTGCCAGCAGTTTATACGCAGGGGGTTCCTACGAGCAGTACTTC
TRBD2	many	TRBV4-2	TRBJ2-7	CASSQTLSGISYEQYF	TGTGCCAGCAGCCAAACTTTGAGCGGGATCTCCTACGAGCAGTACTTC
-	-	TRBV7-2	TRBJ2-5	CASSFTPRETQYF	TGTGCCAGCAGCTTCACCCCAAGGGAGACCCAGTACTTC
TRBD1	few	TRBV7-3	TRBJ1-6	CASSYGQVNSPLHF	TGTGCCAGCAGCTATGGACAGGTTAATTCACCCCTCCACTTT
TRBD1	-	TRBV20-1	TRBJ2-1	CSAPTDRVKNEQFF	TGCAGTGCCCCCACGGACAGGGTAAAGAATGAGCAGTTCTTC
TRBD2	-	TRBV3-1	TRBJ2-2	CASSQPRTSHTGVLFF	TGTGCCAGCAGCCAACCTAGGACTAGCCACACCGGGGTGCTGTTTTTT
-	-	TRBV7-3	TRBJ2-3	CASSPTGGQRGILADTQYF	TGTGCCAGCAGCCCTACCGGGGGACAGCGTGGTATCCTCGCAGATACGCAGTATTTT
-	few	TRBV9	TRBJ2-7	CASSVEPSSLHEQYF	TGTGCCAGCAGCGTGGAACCTAGCAGTCTCCACGAGCAGTACTTC
-	few	TRBV5-1	TRBJ2-3	CASAGAVEKADTQYF	TGCGCCAGCGCGGGGGCAGTCGAGAAAGCAGATACGCAGTATTTT
TRBD1	many	TRBV28	TRBJ1-5	CASRRTGAQPQHF	TGTGCCAGCCGGAGGACAGGGGCTCAGCCCCAGCATTTT
-	-	TRBV7-9	TRBJ2-1	CASSLVRKRETQFF	TGTGCCAGCAGCTTAGTGAGAAAAAGAGAGACCCAGTTCTTC
-	-	TRBV18	TRBJ1-1	CASSAGQNTEAFF	TGTGCCAGCTCTGCGGGACAGAACACTGAAGCTTTCTTT